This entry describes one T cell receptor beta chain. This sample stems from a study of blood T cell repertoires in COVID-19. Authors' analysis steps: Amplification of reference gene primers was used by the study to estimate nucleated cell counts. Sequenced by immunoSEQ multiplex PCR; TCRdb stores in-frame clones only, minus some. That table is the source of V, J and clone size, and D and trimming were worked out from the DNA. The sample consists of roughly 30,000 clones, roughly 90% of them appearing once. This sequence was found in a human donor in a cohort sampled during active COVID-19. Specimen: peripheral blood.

The CDR3 nucleotides read TGCGCCAGCAGCCAAGCGTATAATTCACCCCTCCACTTT. Amino acids: CASSQAYNSPLHF. The chain recombines TRBV4-1 with TRBJ1-6; no definite D call. Trimming shortened V by 1 base and J by 4 bases, and 2 bases separated the two germline ends. CDR1 MGHRA and CDR2 YSYEKL come from the germline V gene. This CDR3 has 13 amino acids.